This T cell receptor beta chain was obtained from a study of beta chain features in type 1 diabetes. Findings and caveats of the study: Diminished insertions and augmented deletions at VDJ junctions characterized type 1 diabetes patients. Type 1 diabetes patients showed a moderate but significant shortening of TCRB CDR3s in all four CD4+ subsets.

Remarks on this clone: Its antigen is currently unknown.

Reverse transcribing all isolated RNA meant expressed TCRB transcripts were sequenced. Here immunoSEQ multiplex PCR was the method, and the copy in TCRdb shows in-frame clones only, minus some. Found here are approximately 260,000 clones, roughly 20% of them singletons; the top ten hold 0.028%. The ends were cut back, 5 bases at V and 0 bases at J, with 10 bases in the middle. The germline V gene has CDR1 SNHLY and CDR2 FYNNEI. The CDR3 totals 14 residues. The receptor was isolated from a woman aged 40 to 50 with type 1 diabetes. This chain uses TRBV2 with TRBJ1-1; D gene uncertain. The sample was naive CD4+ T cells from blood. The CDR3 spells CASSSGPLNTEAFF. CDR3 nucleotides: TGTGCCAGCAGTTCTGGGCCGTTGAACACTGAAGCTTTCTTT.